The T cell receptor beta chain described here comes from a study of T cells after yellow fever vaccination (dated by TCRdb to the late 2010s). The study in broad terms: The SMART-Seq v4 Ultra Low Input RNA kit was used to prepare libraries from fractions with low cell numbers. To follow T-cell clones before and after primary and booster YFV17D yellow fever vaccination, bulk TCR alpha and beta repertoires were sequenced over time. The cohort comprised two healthy male donors, one aged 18 to 30 and one aged 30 to 40 years. Blood samples were taken at several timepoints before and after primary and secondary immunization, and bulk PBMC replicates and cell subsets were isolated. The research as a whole found: The secondary T-cell response was found to be weaker but faster than the primary response, with a peak reached on day 5 rather than on day 15. Only two donors were included in the study, so the extent to which the findings can be generalized is limited. FACS-sorted repertoires could contain abundant contaminating clonotypes from the bulk population, so computational filtering was required. Most clones expanded after primary vaccination were re-detected after the booster (approximately 95% of CD4 and around 88% of CD8), suggesting broad memory maintenance. A small share of clonotypes occurred in both CD4 and CD8 compartments, likely arising from convergent recombination.

Worth noting for this clonotype: No base-level quality is on record; no much larger clone is a single base apart.

The intended sense of this specimen's treatment or condition label: live attenuated yellow fever vaccine strain. PBMCs were isolated from peripheral blood using a standard Ficoll-Paque protocol. Epitope-specific CD8 T cells were sorted with a dextramer loaded with the yellow fever NS4B epitope peptide, together with anti-CD3 and anti-CD8 staining. TriZol was used to extract RNA from bulk PBMCs, CD4 and CD8 fractions, and dextramer-positive and dextramer-negative fractions. TCR cDNA was synthesized by 5'RACE template switching, through which a universal primer site and unique molecular identifiers were introduced. Priming of cDNA synthesis was performed from both the TCR alpha and TCR beta constant segments. Two PCR steps were used to amplify libraries, with sample barcodes and sequencing adapters being added in the second step. Sequencing of libraries was done on Illumina HiSeq 2500 (2x100 bp) or NovaSeq (2x150 bp). As for the original processing: Demultiplexing of reads and collapsing into UMI consensus sequences were performed with MIGEC, and V(D)J alignment was carried out with MiXCR. Vaccine-responding clonotypes were defined with edgeR using replicate PBMC samples, requiring FDR below 0.01 and a log2 fold change above 5 up to day 15. Bulk clonotypes were assigned CD4 or CD8 identity according to which sequenced CD4 or CD8 repertoire held them at higher abundance. A clonotype counted as NS4B-specific if enriched at least 10-fold in dextramer-positive versus dextramer-negative fractions, with CD4-biased clonotypes left out. The public reads were run again by TCRdb, first through fastp at Q25 and then through MiXCR, and only productive beta chains were kept. Here each entry gathers all rows of one CDR3 protein and keeps the most common genes and DNA. The V and J calls were not made by the authors but by TCRdb's processing. This sample has roughly 96,000 distinct CDR3 sequences in its table, and more than 7.5% of those were observed once. Jointly, the top ten make up 15% to 20% of the sample.

The receptor comes from a man between 18 and 35 years old who received the YFV17D yellow fever vaccine. The sequencing here drew on CD8+ T cells not binding an NS4B(214-222) dextramer, sorted from PBMCs, taken roughly 14 days after the first yellow fever vaccination. What the cell subset or site label conveys for this sample: NS4B epitope dextramer-negative CD8 T cells.

The CDR3 sequence is CASSLYLAGGKETQYF. The sequenced DNA is TGTGCCAGCAGCTTATACCTCGCGGGGGGAAAAGAGACCCAGTACTTC. Rearrangement joined TRBV13 to TRBJ2-5, with 8 junctional bases fitting TRBD2. Germline trimming: 2 bases from V, 3 bases from J; junction bases outside gene matches: 8. The CDR3 runs 16 residues from the cysteine to the phenylalanine. The DNA shown is the 48-base CDR3, in frame from base 1. CDR1 and CDR2 (PRHDT, FYEKMQ) derive from the germline V gene (reference sequence).